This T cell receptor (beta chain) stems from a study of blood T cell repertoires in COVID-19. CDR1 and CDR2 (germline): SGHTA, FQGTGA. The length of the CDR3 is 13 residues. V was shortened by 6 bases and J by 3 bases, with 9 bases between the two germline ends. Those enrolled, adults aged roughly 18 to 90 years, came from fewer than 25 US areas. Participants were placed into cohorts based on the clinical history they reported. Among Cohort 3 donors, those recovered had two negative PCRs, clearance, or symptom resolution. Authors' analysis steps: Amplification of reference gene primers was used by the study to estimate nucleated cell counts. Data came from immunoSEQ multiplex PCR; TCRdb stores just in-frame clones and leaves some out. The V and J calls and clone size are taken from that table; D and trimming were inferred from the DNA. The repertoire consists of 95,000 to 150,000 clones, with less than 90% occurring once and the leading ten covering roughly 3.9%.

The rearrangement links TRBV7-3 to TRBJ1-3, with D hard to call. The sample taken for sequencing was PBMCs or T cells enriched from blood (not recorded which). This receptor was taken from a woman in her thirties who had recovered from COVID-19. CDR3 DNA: TGTGCCAGCAGTATAACCTATGGAAACACCATATATTTT. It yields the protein CASSITYGNTIYF.